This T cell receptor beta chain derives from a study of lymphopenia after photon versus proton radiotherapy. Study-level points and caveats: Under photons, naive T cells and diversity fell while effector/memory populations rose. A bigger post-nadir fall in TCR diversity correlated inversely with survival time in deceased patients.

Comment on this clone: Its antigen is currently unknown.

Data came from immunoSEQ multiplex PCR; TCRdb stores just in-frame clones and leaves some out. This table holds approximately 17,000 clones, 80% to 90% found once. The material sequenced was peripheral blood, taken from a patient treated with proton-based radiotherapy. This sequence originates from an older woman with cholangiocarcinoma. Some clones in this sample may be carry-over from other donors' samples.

CDR3 DNA: TGCGCCAGCAGGTCGGGAGGATGGTTGGCCCAGTACTTC. Protein: CASRSGGWLAQYF. J is TRBJ2-5 and V is TRBV10-2; 7 positions agree with TRBD2. V dropped 6 bases and J dropped 9; count of bases not matched to a gene: 10. Germline CDR1 is WSHSY and CDR2 is SAAADI. The CDR3 sequence is 13 residues long.